These T cell receptor beta chains were read from a single sample in a study of cytomegalovirus exposure and HLA in healthy donors. This table comes from immunoSEQ multiplex PCR, and its TCRdb copy is limited to in-frame clones, with some not included. The table lists 85,000 to 100,000 clones, 84% of them singletons. The sample comprised PBMCs. The receptor set was obtained from a woman aged 18-29 years in good health and CMV-seropositive. The CDR3 runs from the conserved cysteine through the conserved F or W. Each record gives: J gene, clone size, V gene, D gene, CDR3 DNA, CDR3 protein. D genes are given only for firm matches. Some rows have no size entry. The others give once, few or many, or a class for an expanded clone.

J: TRBJ1-2; size: -; V: TRBV7-7; D: -; DNA: TGTGCTAGCCGCAGTGCGGGGGGGAGTGGAGATGGCTACACCTTC; CDR3: CASRSAGGSGDGYTF
J: TRBJ2-1; size: -; V: TRBV29-1; D: -; DNA: TGCAGCGTTGCGGGGCGTAGCGGCAATGAGCAGTTCTTC; CDR3: CSVAGRSGNEQFF
J: TRBJ2-5; size: -; V: TRBV6-1; D: TRBD2; DNA: TGTGCCAGCAGTGATCAGGCGGGGGGTGAGGAGACCCAGTACTTC; CDR3: CASSDQAGGEETQYF
J: TRBJ1-1; size: few; V: TRBV4-1; D: -; DNA: TGCGCCAGCAGCCAGATCACCCTCGTCGGGACTGAAGCTTTCTTT; CDR3: CASSQITLVGTEAFF
J: TRBJ1-1; size: -; V: TRBV29-1; D: -; DNA: TGCAGCGTCCAGGAGGGAGGGGGGTCTGAAGCTTTCTTT; CDR3: CSVQEGGGSEAFF
J: TRBJ1-1; size: -; V: TRBV2; D: -; DNA: TGTGCCAGCACTAACAGGGCCACCCAAAACACTGAAGCTTTCTTT; CDR3: CASTNRATQNTEAFF
J: TRBJ2-2; size: -; V: TRBV2; D: -; DNA: TGTGCCAGCAGTGTCCTGAACACCGGGGAGCTGTTTTTT; CDR3: CASSVLNTGELFF
J: TRBJ2-1; size: -; V: TRBV2; D: TRBD2; DNA: TGTGCCAGCAAGACCCTAGCGGGAGGTTCCTACAATGAGCAGTTCTTC; CDR3: CASKTLAGGSYNEQFF
J: TRBJ2-6; size: -; V: TRBV9; D: -; DNA: TGTGCCAGCAGCGTAGCGGGGTTTGGGGCCAACGTCCTGACTTTC; CDR3: CASSVAGFGANVLTF
J: TRBJ2-1; size: few; V: TRBV6-1; D: -; DNA: TGTGCCAGCAGTGAAGGCAAGGACTTCAATGAGCAGTTCTTC; CDR3: CASSEGKDFNEQFF
J: TRBJ2-7; size: once; V: TRBV5-4; D: TRBD1; DNA: TGTGCCAGCCGCCGGGACAGACCCTACGAGCAGTACTTC; CDR3: CASRRDRPYEQYF
J: TRBJ2-2; size: -; V: TRBV4-1; D: -; DNA: TGCGCCAGCAGCCAAGATCTTGTACTAGGGGGTGGTGACACCGGGGAGCTGTTTTTT; CDR3: CASSQDLVLGGGDTGELFF
J: TRBJ2-7; size: -; V: TRBV6-5; D: TRBD1; DNA: TGTGCCAGCAGTTCTTGGACAGGGGAATACGAGCAGTACTTC; CDR3: CASSSWTGEYEQYF
J: TRBJ2-7; size: -; V: TRBV7-9; D: -; DNA: TGTGCCAGCAGCTTAGTCTACCGGAGCGGTGACGAGCAGTACTTC; CDR3: CASSLVYRSGDEQYF
J: TRBJ2-2; size: -; V: TRBV15; D: TRBD2; DNA: TGTGCCACCAGGGCGGGAGGGCCCGGGGAGCTGTTTTTT; CDR3: CATRAGGPGELFF
J: TRBJ1-5; size: -; V: TRBV19; D: -; DNA: TGTGCCAGTAGTATTCCTGGGAAGCGGCAGCCCCAGCATTTT; CDR3: CASSIPGKRQPQHF
J: TRBJ2-7; size: -; V: TRBV7-8; D: TRBD1; DNA: TGTGCCAGCAGGCTTCTCCTGGGACAGGGGGGGCAGTACTTC; CDR3: CASRLLLGQGGQYF
J: TRBJ2-1; size: -; V: TRBV6-5; D: TRBD1; DNA: TGTGCCAGCAGGGGACAGGGGGGCAATGAGCAGTTCTTC; CDR3: CASRGQGGNEQFF
J: TRBJ2-3; size: -; V: TRBV10-1; D: TRBD2; DNA: TGCGCCAGCAGTGCTACTAGCGGGAGAAGAGATACGCAGTATTTT; CDR3: CASSATSGRRDTQYF
J: TRBJ1-2; size: -; V: TRBV29-1; D: TRBD1; DNA: TGCAGCGTTAGACGACAGGGGGCTGGCTACACCTTC; CDR3: CSVRRQGAGYTF
J: TRBJ2-1; size: -; V: TRBV30; D: -; DNA: TGTGCCTGGAGTGTTTCGGAGTGGAATGAGCAGTTCTTC; CDR3: CAWSVSEWNEQFF
J: TRBJ1-1; size: few; V: TRBV11-2; D: -; DNA: TGTGCCAGCAGCTTGGCTCTGAACACTGAAGCTTTCTTT; CDR3: CASSLALNTEAFF
J: TRBJ2-5; size: once; V: TRBV7-7; D: -; DNA: TGTGCTAGCAGCGCCGGAGCCTCTCTTCAAGAGACCCAGTACTTC; CDR3: CASSAGASLQETQYF
J: TRBJ2-7; size: once; V: TRBV2; D: -; DNA: TGTGCCAGCAGTGAAGAGAGGGGGAAGCAGTACTTC; CDR3: CASSEERGKQYF
J: TRBJ2-7; size: few; V: TRBV5-1; D: TRBD2; DNA: TGCGCCAGCAGACCGGGACTAGCGTCCTACGAGCAGTACTTC; CDR3: CASRPGLASYEQYF
J: TRBJ1-1; size: -; V: TRBV5-1; D: TRBD1; DNA: TGCGCCAGCAGCTGGGACAGGAACACTGAAGCTTTCTTT; CDR3: CASSWDRNTEAFF
J: TRBJ2-1; size: -; V: TRBV5-1; D: TRBD2; DNA: TGCGCCAGCGCCCTAGCGGGAGAAGTCTACAATGAGCAGTTCTTC; CDR3: CASALAGEVYNEQFF
J: TRBJ2-2; size: -; V: TRBV4-1; D: -; DNA: TGCGCCAGCAGCCACCCCGGGACAAAGAACGGGGAGCTGTTTTTT; CDR3: CASSHPGTKNGELFF
J: TRBJ2-2; size: -; V: TRBV19; D: -; DNA: TGTGCCAGTGCTATCCAGGGGGGCTGGGGCGACACCGGGGAGCTGTTTTTT; CDR3: CASAIQGGWGDTGELFF
J: TRBJ1-5; size: -; V: TRBV28; D: TRBD1; DNA: TGTGCCATCAGGGGGGGGCTTCAGCCCCAGCATTTT; CDR3: CAIRGGLQPQHF
J: TRBJ1-4; size: few; V: TRBV5-6; D: -; DNA: TGTGCCAGCAGCCGGAGCGGGGTTAATGAAAAACTGTTTTTT; CDR3: CASSRSGVNEKLFF
J: TRBJ2-7; size: -; V: TRBV28; D: TRBD1; DNA: TGTGCCAGCACCCGACAGGGAAATTCCTACGAGCAGTACTTC; CDR3: CASTRQGNSYEQYF
J: TRBJ2-7; size: -; V: TRBV9; D: TRBD2; DNA: TGTGCCAGCAGCGTAGCTGTCCTAGCGGGGTTACTCTCCTACGAGCAGTACTTC; CDR3: CASSVAVLAGLLSYEQYF
J: TRBJ1-1; size: -; V: TRBV7-9; D: -; DNA: TGTGCCAGCAGCCTAAGACAGAACACTGAAGCTTTCTTT; CDR3: CASSLRQNTEAFF
J: TRBJ2-3; size: few; V: TRBV4-1; D: -; DNA: TGCGCCAGCAGCCAAGCGCTACCTTCAACTAGTACGCAGTATTTT; CDR3: CASSQALPSTSTQYF
J: TRBJ1-2; size: -; V: TRBV6-5; D: -; DNA: TGTGCCAGCAGCGGAGACCCCTTGGACTATGGCTACACCTTC; CDR3: CASSGDPLDYGYTF
J: TRBJ1-3; size: -; V: TRBV7-6; D: -; DNA: TGTGCCAGCAGCTTTTATTTAGACCCAGGAACGGTCGGAAACACCATATATTTT; CDR3: CASSFYLDPGTVGNTIYF
J: TRBJ1-2; size: -; V: TRBV5-4; D: -; DNA: TGTGCCAGCAGCTTAAGCCTCATCCGGGTGGGTGGCTACACCTTC; CDR3: CASSLSLIRVGGYTF
J: TRBJ1-1; size: once; V: TRBV7-2; D: -; DNA: TGTGCCAGCAGCTTTGAGGCACGGCTAATGAACACTGAAGCTTTCTTT; CDR3: CASSFEARLMNTEAFF
J: TRBJ2-3; size: -; V: TRBV6-1; D: -; DNA: TGTGCCAGCAGTGAAGAGAGCGGTAGCACAGATACGCAGTATTTT; CDR3: CASSEESGSTDTQYF
J: TRBJ1-2; size: -; V: TRBV4-1; D: -; DNA: TGCGCCAGCAGCCCCCTACCGGGAATCTATGGCTACACCTTC; CDR3: CASSPLPGIYGYTF